Sequencing of this T cell receptor (beta chain) was carried out in a study of memory CD4+ T cells and cytomegalovirus serostatus. The method was immunoSEQ multiplex PCR; TCRdb's version includes in-frame clones alone and lacks a portion of them. The data hold more than 40,000 clones, with less than 80% observed a single time. Study observations and caveats: The CMV-associated TCR signature appears largely within the CD4+ memory repertoire.

The sort gate was single viable CD3+CD4+CD8-CD45RO+ cells for memory CD4+ T cells. Germline lookup yields CDR1 SEHNR and CDR2 FQNEAQ (reference sequence). The CDR3 runs to 12 residues. With 1 base removed from V and 4 bases from J, the gap between germline ends came to 4 bases. This clone is classed as medium-sized. The antigen is undetermined. This sequence joins TRBV7-9 and TRBJ1-2, with D uncertain. This clonotype was sampled from an adult in good health and CMV-seronegative. Source material: memory CD4+ T cells from blood. Here the CDR3 DNA reads TGTGCCAGCAGCTTAGGGGGCTATGGCTACACCTTC. Its translation is CASSLGGYGYTF.